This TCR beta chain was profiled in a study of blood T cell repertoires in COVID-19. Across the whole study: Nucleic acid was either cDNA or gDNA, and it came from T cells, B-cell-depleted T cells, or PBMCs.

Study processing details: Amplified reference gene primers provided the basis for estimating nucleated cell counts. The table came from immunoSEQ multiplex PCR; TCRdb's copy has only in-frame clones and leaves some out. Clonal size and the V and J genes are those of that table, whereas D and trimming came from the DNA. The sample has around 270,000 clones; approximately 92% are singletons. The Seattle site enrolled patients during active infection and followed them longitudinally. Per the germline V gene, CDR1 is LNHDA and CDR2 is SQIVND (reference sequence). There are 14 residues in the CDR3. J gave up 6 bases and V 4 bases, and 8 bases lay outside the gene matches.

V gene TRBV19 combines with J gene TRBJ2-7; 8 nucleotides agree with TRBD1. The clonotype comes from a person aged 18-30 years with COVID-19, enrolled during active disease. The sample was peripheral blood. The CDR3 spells CASSTTGAFVEQYF. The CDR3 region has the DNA TGTGCCAGTAGTACGACAGGGGCCTTTGTCGAGCAGTACTTC.